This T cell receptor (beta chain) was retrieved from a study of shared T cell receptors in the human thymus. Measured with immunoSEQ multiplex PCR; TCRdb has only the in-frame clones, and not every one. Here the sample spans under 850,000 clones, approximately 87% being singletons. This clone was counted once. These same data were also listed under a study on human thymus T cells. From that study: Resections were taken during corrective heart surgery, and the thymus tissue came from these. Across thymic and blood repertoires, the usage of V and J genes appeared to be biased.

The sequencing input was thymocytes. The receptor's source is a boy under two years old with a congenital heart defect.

The CDR3 reads CASSYPAAGGPDTQYF. The DNA for the CDR3 is TGTGCCAGCAGCTATCCAGCGGCGGGAGGCCCAGATACGCAGTATTTT. The rearrangement links TRBV5-6 to TRBJ2-3; 8 bases line up with TRBD2. V shed 3 bases and J 4 bases; nucleotides not matched to a gene: 10. The CDR3 consists of 16 residues. Germline V gene data show CDR1 as SGHDT and CDR2 as YYEEEE.